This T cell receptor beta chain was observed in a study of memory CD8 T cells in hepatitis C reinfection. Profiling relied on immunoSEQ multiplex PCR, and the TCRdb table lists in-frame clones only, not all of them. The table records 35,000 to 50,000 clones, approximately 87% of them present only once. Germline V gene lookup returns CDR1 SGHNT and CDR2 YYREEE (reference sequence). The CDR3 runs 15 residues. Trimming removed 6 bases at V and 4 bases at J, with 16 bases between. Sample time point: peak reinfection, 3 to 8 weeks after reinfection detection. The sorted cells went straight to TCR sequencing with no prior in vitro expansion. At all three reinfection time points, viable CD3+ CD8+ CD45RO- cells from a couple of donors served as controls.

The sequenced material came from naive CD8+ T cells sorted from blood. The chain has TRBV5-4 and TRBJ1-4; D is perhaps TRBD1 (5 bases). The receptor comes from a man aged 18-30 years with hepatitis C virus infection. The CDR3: CASTRGMGGNEKLFF. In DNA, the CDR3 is TGTGCCAGCACCCGGGGGATGGGGGGTAATGAAAAACTGTTTTTT.